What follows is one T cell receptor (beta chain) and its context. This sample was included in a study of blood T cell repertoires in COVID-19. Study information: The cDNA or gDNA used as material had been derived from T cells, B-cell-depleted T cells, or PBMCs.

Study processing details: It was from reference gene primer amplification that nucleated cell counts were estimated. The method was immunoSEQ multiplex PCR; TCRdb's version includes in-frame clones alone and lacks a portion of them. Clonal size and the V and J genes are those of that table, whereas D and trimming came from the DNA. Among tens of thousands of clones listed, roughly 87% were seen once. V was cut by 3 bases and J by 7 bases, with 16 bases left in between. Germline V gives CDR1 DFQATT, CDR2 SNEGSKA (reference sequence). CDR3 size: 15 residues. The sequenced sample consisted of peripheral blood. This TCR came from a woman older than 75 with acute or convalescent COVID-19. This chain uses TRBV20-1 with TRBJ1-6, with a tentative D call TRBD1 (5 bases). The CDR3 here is CSASIAGLRNSPLHF. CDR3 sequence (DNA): TGCAGTGCTAGTATAGCGGGACTAAGAAATTCACCCCTCCACTTT.